This TCR beta chain was retrieved from a study of T-cell memory formation after mild COVID-19. Study-wide findings and caveats: Later expanders leaned toward CD4+, whereas clones contracting from day 15 to 85 were balanced CD4/CD8. Largely, contracting CD4+ clones fell within CM and EM, and contracting CD8+ clones within EMRA. The authors left the SARS-CoV-2 specificity of second-wave clones peaking on day 37 unconfirmed.

TCRdb passed the 5' RACE reads through MiXCR, listing each CDR3 protein once. The sample holds about 190,000 distinct CDR3 sequences, around 16% seen once. The V gene lost 3 bases and the J gene lost 5 bases, with 6 bases spanning the gap. This CDR3 comprises 12 residues. Germline CDR1 and CDR2: MGHRA and YSYEKL. With respect to this clonotype: Its antigen is currently unknown.

The sample was PBMCs or a T cell subset sorted from them (not recorded which). The V call is TRBV4-1, the J call TRBJ2-3; D gene uncertain. The clonotype comes from an adult woman who had mild COVID-19 (a few samples of this study predate the infection). Cell type and time point are not known. The CDR3 protein is CASSHYGDTQYF. The CDR3 nucleotides are TGCGCCAGCAGCCACTACGGAGATACGCAGTATTTT.